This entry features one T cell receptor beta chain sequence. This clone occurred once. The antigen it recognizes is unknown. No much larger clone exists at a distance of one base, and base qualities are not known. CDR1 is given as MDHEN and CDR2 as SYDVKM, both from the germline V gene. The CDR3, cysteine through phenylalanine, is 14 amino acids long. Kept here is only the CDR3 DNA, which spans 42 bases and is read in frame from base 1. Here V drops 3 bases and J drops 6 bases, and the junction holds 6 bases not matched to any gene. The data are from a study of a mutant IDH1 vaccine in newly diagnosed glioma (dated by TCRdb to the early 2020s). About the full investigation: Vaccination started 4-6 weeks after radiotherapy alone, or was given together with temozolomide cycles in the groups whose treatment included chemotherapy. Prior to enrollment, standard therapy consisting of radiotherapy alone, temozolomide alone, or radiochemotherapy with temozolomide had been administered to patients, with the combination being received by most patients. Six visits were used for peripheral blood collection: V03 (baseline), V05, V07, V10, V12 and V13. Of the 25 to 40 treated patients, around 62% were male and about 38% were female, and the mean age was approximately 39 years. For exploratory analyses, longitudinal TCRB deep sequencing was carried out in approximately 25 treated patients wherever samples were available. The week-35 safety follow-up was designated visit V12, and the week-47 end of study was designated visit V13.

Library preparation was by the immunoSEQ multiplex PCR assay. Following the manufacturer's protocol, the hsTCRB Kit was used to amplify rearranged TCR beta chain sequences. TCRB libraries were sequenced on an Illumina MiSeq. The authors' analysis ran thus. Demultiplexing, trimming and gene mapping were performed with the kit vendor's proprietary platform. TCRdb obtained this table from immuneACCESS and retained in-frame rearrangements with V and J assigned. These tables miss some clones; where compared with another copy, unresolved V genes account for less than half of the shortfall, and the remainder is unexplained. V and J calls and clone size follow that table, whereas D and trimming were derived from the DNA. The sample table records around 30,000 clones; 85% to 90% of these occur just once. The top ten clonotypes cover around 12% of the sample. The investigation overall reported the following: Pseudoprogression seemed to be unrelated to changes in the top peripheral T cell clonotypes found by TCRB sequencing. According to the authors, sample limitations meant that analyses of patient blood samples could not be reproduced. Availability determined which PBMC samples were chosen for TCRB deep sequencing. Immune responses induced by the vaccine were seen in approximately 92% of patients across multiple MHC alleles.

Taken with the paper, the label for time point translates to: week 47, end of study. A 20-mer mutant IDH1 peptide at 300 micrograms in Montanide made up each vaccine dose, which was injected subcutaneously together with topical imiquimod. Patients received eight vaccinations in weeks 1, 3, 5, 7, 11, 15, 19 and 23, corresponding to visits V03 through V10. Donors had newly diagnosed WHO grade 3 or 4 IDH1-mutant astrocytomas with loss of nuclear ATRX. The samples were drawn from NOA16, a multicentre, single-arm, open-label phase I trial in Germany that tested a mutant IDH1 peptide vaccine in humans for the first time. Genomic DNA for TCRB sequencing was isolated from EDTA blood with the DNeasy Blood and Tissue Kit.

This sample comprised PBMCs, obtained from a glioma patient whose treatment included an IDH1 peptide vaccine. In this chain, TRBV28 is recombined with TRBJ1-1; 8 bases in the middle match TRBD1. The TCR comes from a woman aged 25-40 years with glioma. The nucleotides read TGTGCCAGCAGTTTGAGTCAGGGGGCCTCTGAAGCTTTCTTT. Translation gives CASSLSQGASEAFF.